The 2 T cell receptor beta chains listed next were all sequenced from one sample in a study of OX40 agonist ivuxolimab in advanced cancers. The library came from the immunoSEQ multiplex PCR assay. Sourced from immuneACCESS, this table was stored by TCRdb with only in-frame sequences that have V and J called. A share of the clones is absent; for the studies checked, an unresolved V gene accounts for under half, and the remainder has no known explanation. The sample table holds more than 15,000 clones, of which 60% to 80% were seen once. About 30% of the sample belongs to the ten largest clones. Material: CD4+ or CD8+ T cells sorted from blood, obtained in a trial of the OX40 agonist ivuxolimab. All receptors come from an adult with an advanced solid tumor such as melanoma, head and neck, liver or kidney cancer.

The J gene is TRBJ1-2, the V gene TRBV11-2; TRBD1 might be the D (6 bases). Looked up from germline, CDR1 is SGHAT and CDR2 is FQNNGV. V lost 3 bases and J 3 bases, leaving 11 bases between the germline ends. CDR3 length: 14 amino acids. CDR3 in DNA: TGTGCCAGCAGCTTCGCAGGGGCTCACTATGGCTACACCTTC. Its protein is CASSFAGAHYGYTF. Complete variable domain (other parts from reference TRBV11-2 and TRBJ1-2): EAGVAQSPRYKIIEKRQSVAFWCNPISGHATLYWYQQILGQGPKLLIQFQNNGVVDDSQLPKDRFSAERLKGVDSTLKIQPAKLEDSAVYLCASSFAGAHYGYTFGSGTRLTVV.

The chain uses TRBV15 and TRBJ2-3; D unclear. The V end lost 0 bases, the J end lost 0 bases, and 13 bases lay between the germline ends. The CDR3 has 17 amino acids. The germline CDR1 and CDR2 sequences are LNHNV and YYDKDF (reference sequence). CDR3 nucleotide sequence: TGTGCCACCAGCAGAGATCGCGAAACGGCTAGCACAGATACGCAGTATTTT. Translating gives CATSRDRETASTDTQYF.